The 10 T cell receptor beta chains below all came from one sample that was sequenced in a study of shared clonotypes between healthy human individuals. Clones were sequenced by immunoSEQ multiplex PCR, and TCRdb holds only the in-frame ones, with some missing. The sample lists 2 million to 2.5 million clones, 95% seen once, with less than 0.15% in the top ten. The specimen sequenced was naive CD4+ T cells sorted from blood. As for subset: CD45RA+ positively selected. These receptors all stem from a young man in good health.

Concerning this clone itself: At the DNA level, this CDR3 is encoded by other sequences in the same sample as well. The chain recombines TRBV18 with TRBJ1-5; TRBD1 matches 10 bases. The CDR3 contains 14 residues. V lost 3 bases and J lost 7; bases outside the gene matches: 3. CDR1 and CDR2 (germline): KGHSH, LQKENI. Written as DNA, the CDR3 is TGTGCCAGCTCACCGGGACAGGGGTACCAGCCCCAGCATTTT. This sequence encodes CASSPGQGYQPQHF.

The chain joins TRBV30 to TRBJ1-5; D not resolved. Germline assignment: CDR1 GTSNPN and CDR2 SVGIG (reference sequence). This CDR3 has 12 residues. The V end lost 6 bases, the J end lost 7 bases, and 13 bases lay between the germline ends. CDR3: CACSGRTQPQHF. CDR3 bases: TGTGCCTGCTCGGGCCGAACCCAGCCCCAGCATTTT.

V and J are TRBV7-3 and TRBJ2-2, with D perhaps matching TRBD1 (5 bases). Trimming left V 3 bases short and J 7 bases short, with 6 bases between. The germline CDR1 and CDR2 sequences are SGHTA and FQGTGA. This CDR3 has 12 amino acids. DNA for the CDR3: TGTGCCAGCAGCTTGGGGCTCGGGGAGCTGTTTTTT. Amino acid sequence: CASSLGLGELFF.

This clone was recorded a few times. The rearrangement joins TRBV4-1 to TRBJ1-6; D is unresolved. This CDR3 has 13 residues. The V end was cut by 3 bases, the J end by 7 bases, with 7 bases between. CDR1 MGHRA and CDR2 YSYEKL come from the germline V gene. CDR3 amino acids: CASSHPANSPLHF. As DNA, the CDR3 is TGCGCCAGCAGCCACCCTGCCAATTCACCCCTCCACTTT.

The chain employs TRBV5-6 and TRBJ1-6; a possible D gene is TRBD1 (5 bases). This CDR3 contains 15 residues. Trimming removed 0 bases at V and 11 bases at J, with 15 bases between. Germline CDR1 is SGHDT and CDR2 is YYEEEE. DNA for the CDR3: TGTGCCAGCAGCTTGGAGGCAGGGAGCAAAACACCCCTCCACTTT. This encodes CASSLEAGSKTPLHF.

About this clone: This CDR3 is also generated by other DNA sequences in the sample. The chain is built from TRBV5-1 and TRBJ2-3, with TRBD1 matching over 9 bases. Germline lookup yields CDR1 SGHRS and CDR2 YFSETQ. V lost 0 bases, J lost 3 bases, and 5 bases stayed unmatched. The CDR3 sequence is 16 residues long. CDR3 loop: CASSLGGQGRTDTQYF. CDR3 sequence (DNA): TGCGCCAGCAGCTTGGGAGGACAGGGGCGAACAGATACGCAGTATTTT.

This clone was counted a single time. The chain recombines TRBV5-4 with TRBJ2-5; 8 bases are shared with TRBD1. CDR3 length equals 14 residues. V shed 6 bases, J shed 3 bases, and the junction held 7 bases outside the gene matches. Germline CDR1 and CDR2: SGHNT and YYREEE (reference sequence). For the CDR3, the DNA is TGTGCCAGCACCCTGACAGGGGACAAAGAGACCCAGTACTTC. Its protein product is CASTLTGDKETQYF.

The chain joins TRBV11-2 to TRBJ1-3, with 10 bases identical to TRBD1. The CDR3 has 18 amino acids. Germline V CDR1 and CDR2: SGHAT, FQNNGV. The V and J ends lost 1 base and 4 bases, in that order; junction bases with no gene match: 10. Written as DNA, the CDR3 is TGTGCCAGCAGCTTAGCCCCGGGACAGGGGTTGGGCGGAAACACCATATATTTT. This encodes CASSLAPGQGLGGNTIYF.

The chain is built from TRBV12-5 and TRBJ2-2; 9 bases match TRBD1. This CDR3 has 16 amino acids. The V and J ends lost 5 bases and 5 bases, in that order; junction bases with no gene match: 9. Germline V CDR1 and CDR2: LGHNT, FRNRAP. In nucleotides, the CDR3 is TGTGCTAGTGGTCATGACGGGACAGGGCGGACCGGGGAGCTGTTTTTT. Amino acids: CASGHDGTGRTGELFF.

Details on this clone: One end of the junction varies from germline; a read error may be responsible. Other nucleotide sequences from this sample produce the same CDR3. This chain connects TRBV4-1 to TRBJ1-6; 7 positions match TRBD1. CDR3 length equals 18 residues. CDR1 is MGHRA, CDR2 YSYEKL, per germline. The CDR3 is CASSQALTGNSYNSPLHF. CDR3 nucleotides: TGCGCCAGCAGCCAAGCCCTGACAGGGAACTCCTATAATTCACCCCTCCATTTT.